One sample yielded the 18 T cell receptor beta chains listed below, sequenced in a study of CD8+CD57+ T cells in acquired aplastic anemia. Genomic DNA served as template for TCR beta VDJ and CDR3 profiling. TCRdb re-called the reads through MiXCR, storing one row per CDR3 protein. This table holds about 160,000 distinct CDR3 sequences, approximately 40% found once. Sequencing was done on a sample of sorted CD4+, CD8+, or CD8+CD57+ T cells (not recorded which) from PBMCs. The source of these receptors is a human donor in good health.

This chain joins TRBV7-6 and TRBJ1-1; D may be TRBD1 (6 bases). Germline assignment: CDR1 SGHVS and CDR2 FNYEAQ. The CDR3 has 15 amino acids. V was trimmed by 2 bases and J by 0 bases, leaving 10 bases between them. CDR3 amino acids: CASSLNTGMNTEAFF. CDR3 in DNA: TGTGCCAGCAGCTTAAACACAGGGATGAACACTGAAGCTTTCTTT. Using reference TRBV7-6 and TRBJ1-1 for the parts outside the CDR3, the full variable domain is GAGVSQSPRYKVTKRGQDVALRCDPISGHVSLYWYRQALGQGPEFLTYFNYEAQQDKSGLPNDRFSAERPEGSISTLTIQRTEQRDSAMYRCASSLNTGMNTEAFFGQGTRLTVV.

This chain joins TRBV2 and TRBJ2-7, with D unclear. Per the germline V gene, CDR1 is SNHLY and CDR2 is FYNNEI. This CDR3 contains 12 residues. Trimming shortened V by 5 bases and J by 6 bases, and 11 bases separated the two germline ends. The CDR3 spells CASSYSEGEQYF. The CDR3 DNA reads as TGTGCCAGCAGTTACTCCGAAGGCGAGCAGTACTTC.

Many counts were recorded for this clonotype. The chain is built from TRBV19 and TRBJ2-1, with D perhaps matching TRBD1 or TRBD2 (5 bases each). Germline V gene sequence: CDR1 LNHDA, CDR2 SQIVND (reference sequence). Trimming stripped 4 bases from V and 1 base from J, with 11 bases between. The CDR3 sequence is 15 residues long. The CDR3 DNA is TGTGCCAGTAGTAGAGGGGCGTTGTCCTACAATGAGCAGTTCTTC. Amino acids: CASSRGALSYNEQFF.

This clonotype was seen once. This chain uses TRBV20-1 with TRBJ2-5; tentative D call: TRBD1 (6 bases). The CDR3 contains 15 residues. The germline V and J ends were trimmed by 0 bases and 0 bases, with 11 bases remaining between them. Per germline, CDR1 DFQATT and CDR2 SNEGSKA (reference sequence). CDR3 nucleotides: TGCAGTGCTAGAGATATACAGGGCTACCAAGAGACCCAGTACTTC. Its protein is CSARDIQGYQETQYF.

This chain connects TRBV19 to TRBJ1-1, with unresolved D. V lost 4 bases and J 1 base, leaving 10 bases between the germline ends. Germline V gene data show CDR1 as LNHDA and CDR2 as SQIVND (reference sequence). This CDR3 contains 14 residues. Here the CDR3 DNA reads TGTGCCAGTAGTAGTTACGACGGGAACACTGAAGCTTTCTTT. Translated, it gives CASSSYDGNTEAFF.

The J gene is TRBJ1-2, the V gene TRBV2; D is possibly TRBD1 (6 bases). V was trimmed by 8 bases and J by 3 bases, leaving 10 bases between them. CDR1 and CDR2 from the germline V gene are SNHLY and FYNNEI. The CDR3 is 12 residues long. The CDR3 protein is CASQGLDYGYTF. The CDR3 nucleotides read TGTGCCAGCCAGGGGTTGGACTATGGCTACACCTTC.

V gene TRBV20-1 combines with J gene TRBJ2-5; D gene unclear. The V end lost 5 bases, the J end lost 3 bases, and 16 bases lay between the germline ends. The V gene's germline CDR1 is DFQATT and CDR2 SNEGSKA (reference sequence). The CDR3 length is 14 residues. CDR3 nucleotide sequence: TGCAGTGCTCGTGATTGGCAACAAAAAGAGACCCAGTACTTC. Translation: CSARDWQQKETQYF.

This clonotype was counted ten times or more. The chain is built from TRBV4-1 and TRBJ2-2; D ambiguous. This CDR3 region has 18 residues. Germline lookup yields CDR1 MGHRA and CDR2 YSYEKL. Trimming pared 4 bases from V and 7 bases from J, leaving 25 bases between. CDR3 region: CASSLRFDPIEPGGELFF. The CDR3 nucleotides are TGCGCCAGCAGCCTTCGATTTGACCCCATCGAACCTGGCGGGGAGCTGTTTTTT.

The rearrangement joins TRBV7-3 to TRBJ1-4; unclear D gene. Trimming took 3 bases from V and 7 from J, leaving 12 bases between them. Germline CDR1 SGHTA, CDR2 FQGTGA. This CDR3 has 14 residues. The CDR3 protein is CASSLGRISEKLFF. Written as DNA, the CDR3 is TGTGCCAGCAGCTTGGGCCGGATTTCTGAAAAACTGTTTTTT.

This clonotype has only one observation. The chain links TRBV5-1 to TRBJ1-4, with 7 nucleotides matching TRBD1. This CDR3 has 15 residues. J gave up 7 bases and V 0 bases, and 6 bases lay outside the gene matches. Looked up from germline, CDR1 is SGHRS and CDR2 is YFSETQ. CDR3 DNA sequence: TGCGCCAGCAGCTTGGCCGGGTCAGGGGGTGAAAAACTGTTTTTT. Protein sequence: CASSLAGSGGEKLFF.

This sequence joins TRBV7-9 and TRBJ2-7; 10 nucleotides line up with TRBD1. The CDR3 loop spans 11 amino acids. Germline loops: CDR1 SEHNR, CDR2 FQNEAQ (reference sequence). V was clipped by 4 bases and J by 12 bases; unmatched bases: 3. As DNA, the CDR3 is TGTGCCAGCAGCTCCGGGACAGGGGTGTACTTC. Amino acid sequence: CASSSGTGVYF.

This clonotype was recorded many times. The chain combines TRBV20-1 with TRBJ2-5; no clear D gene. The V gene's germline CDR1 is DFQATT and CDR2 SNEGSKA (reference sequence). V dropped 5 bases and J dropped 10 bases, with 26 bases sitting between them. This CDR3 has 15 amino acids. The CDR3 DNA reads as TGCAGTGCTCCCCCCTCGCTAGGGCCCTCGCTTAACCAGTACTTC. Translating gives CSAPPSLGPSLNQYF.

V gene TRBV19 combines with J gene TRBJ2-2, with D unresolved. This CDR3 spans 10 amino acids. Germline V lookup: CDR1 LNHDA, CDR2 SQIVND (reference sequence). The V end was cut by 9 bases, the J end by 4 bases, with 3 bases between. CDR3 nucleotide sequence: TGTGCCAGAACCACCGGGGAGCTGTTTTTT. It is translated as CARTTGELFF.

A few counts support this clonotype. A clone one base away is much larger, so this may be a read error. The chain employs TRBV12-3 or TRBV12-4 and TRBJ2-7; the D is unclear. The CDR3 is 12 residues long. V lost 3 bases to trimming and J lost 4 bases, with 7 bases between them. CDR3 DNA sequence: TGTGCCAGCAGTTTTGAGTATTACGAGCAGTACTTC. Protein sequence: CASSFEYYEQYF.

Points on this clonotype: A much bigger clone sits one base away, suggesting this may be a read error. The V call is TRBV12-3 or TRBV12-4, the J call TRBJ1-2; 7 bases line up with TRBD1. This CDR3 has 15 residues. J gave up 0 bases and V 2 bases, and 3 bases lay outside the gene matches. In DNA form, the CDR3 reads TGTGCCAGCAGTTTATCGACAGGGCCTAACTATGGCTACACCTTC. Its protein product is CASSLSTGPNYGYTF.

This clonotype was seen only a few times. The chain recombines TRBV28 with TRBJ2-2; D gene ambiguous. Trimming cost V 7 bases and J 7 bases, with 10 bases left between them. Germline assignment: CDR1 MDHEN and CDR2 SYDVKM. This CDR3 has 12 residues. CDR3: CASTTLGGELFF. The CDR3 DNA follows: TGTGCCAGCACTACGCTCGGCGGGGAGCTGTTTTTT.

This clonotype has more than one count but fewer than ten. Germline is not matched at one junction end, which may reflect a read error. V usage is TRBV11-2 and J usage is TRBJ1-6, with TRBD1 matching over 8 bases. This CDR3 spans 20 amino acids. From germline, CDR1 is SGHAT and CDR2 FQNNGV. The CDR3 loop reads CASSLDILSRGRRGNSPLRF. CDR3 sequence (DNA): TGTGCCAGCAGCTTAGACATTCTCTCCAGGGGGCGCAGAGGTAATTCACCCCTCCGCTTT.

This clonotype was seen just once. The genes are TRBV5-4 and TRBJ2-1, with TRBD2 identical over 10 bases. The length of the CDR3 is 16 residues. Losses at the gene ends were 0 bases for V and 8 bases for J; bases not matched to a gene: 8. Germline CDR1 is SGHNT and CDR2 is YYREEE (reference sequence). In DNA, the CDR3 is TGTGCCAGCAGCTTGGGTGGGCTAGCGGGAGTGCATGAGCAGTTCTTC. Its protein product is CASSLGGLAGVHEQFF.